This paragraph reports one T cell receptor (beta chain). The antigen remains undetermined. The CDR3 is cut off 3 residues early in the read; its end comes from the germline J gene. Looked up from germline, CDR1 is SGHVS and CDR2 is FQNEAQ. The CDR3 length is 15 residues. The trim removed 1 base at V and 2 bases at J, leaving 1 base unmatched. The source of the sample is a study of T cell clonality in common variable immunodeficiency. Regarding the study as a whole: CVID subjects shared fewer TCRbeta clones than healthy controls did. In common variable immunodeficiency, TCR beta chains reportedly carried fewer deletions and N-nucleotide insertions.

TCRdb's table, derived via immunoSEQ multiplex PCR, lists solely in-frame clones and lacks some. Singletons are absent from the sample, which has around 3,700 clones. For at least one year, all CVID subjects received replacement immunoglobulin. Blood came from CVID subjects not ill and not taking immunomodulatory or immunosuppressive medication. The receptor comes from a human donor with common variable immunodeficiency. The chain uses TRBV7-8 and TRBJ2-1; TRBD2 aligns across 8 bases. Source material: peripheral blood mononuclear cells. The covered CDR3 bases are TGTGCCAGCAGCTTAGTCGGGGGGGCCTACAATGAG. This sequence encodes CASSLVGGAYNE. The entire CDR3 protein is CASSLVGGAYNEQFF. The full variable domain, in which reference TRBV7-8 and TRBJ2-1 provide the parts outside the CDR3, is GAGVSQSPRYKVAKRGQDVALRCDPISGHVSLFWYQQALGQGPEFLTYFQNEAQLDKSGLPSDRFFAERPEGSVSTLKIQRTQQEDSAVYLCASSLVGGAYNEQFFGPGTRLTVL.